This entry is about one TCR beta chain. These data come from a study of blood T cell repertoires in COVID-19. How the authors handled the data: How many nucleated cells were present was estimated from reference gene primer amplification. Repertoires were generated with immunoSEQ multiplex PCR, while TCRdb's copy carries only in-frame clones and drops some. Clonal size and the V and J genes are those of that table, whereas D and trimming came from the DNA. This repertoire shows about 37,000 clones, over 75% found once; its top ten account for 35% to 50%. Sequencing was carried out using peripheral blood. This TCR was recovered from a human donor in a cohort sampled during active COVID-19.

CDR3: CASSPSGGPLHF. In DNA form, the CDR3 reads TGTGCCAGCAGCCCCTCGGGAGGGCCCCTCCACTTT. The rearrangement uses TRBV7-9 and TRBJ1-6; D call uncertain. V gave up 5 bases and J gave up 13 bases, with 12 bases separating them. Germline assignment: CDR1 SEHNR and CDR2 FQNEAQ (reference sequence). The CDR3 is 12 residues long.